This T cell receptor beta chain was profiled in a study of blood T cell repertoires in COVID-19. Across the study: Acute-phase and convalescent COVID-19 samples originated in the United States, Italy and Spain.

Germline V gene data show CDR1 as SGDLS and CDR2 as YYNGEE. CDR3 length equals 16 residues. V lost 7 bases and J lost 9; bases outside the gene matches: 14. This table comes from immunoSEQ multiplex PCR, and its TCRdb copy is limited to in-frame clones, with some not included. Among 200,000 to 250,000 clones, 80% to 90% were seen once, and the ten largest hold approximately 3.8%. This TCR was sampled from a young woman in a cohort exposed to, infected with or recovered from COVID-19 (not recorded which). What was sequenced was PBMCs or T cells enriched from blood (not recorded which). V and J are TRBV9 and TRBJ1-6; 9 bases are shared with TRBD1. In DNA, the CDR3 is TGTGCCAGCGGAGAATCCGGGACAGGGAATCTTTCACCCCTCCACTTT. Protein product: CASGESGTGNLSPLHF.